Shown below are 27 T cell receptor beta chains from a single sample sequenced in a study of blood T cell repertoires in COVID-19. The method was immunoSEQ multiplex PCR; TCRdb's version includes in-frame clones alone and lacks a portion of them. The table has approximately 100,000 clones, roughly 80% seen once. The sequencing input was peripheral blood. The receptors here all came from an older man with active or convalescent COVID-19.

A few counts support this clone. The chain joins TRBV15 to TRBJ1-4; D might be TRBD1 (6 bases). The CDR3 length is 14 residues. The germline gives CDR1 LNHNV, CDR2 YYDKDF (reference sequence). Trimming stripped 2 bases from V and 8 bases from J, with 12 bases between. CDR3 in DNA: TGTGCCACCAGCAGAAGGGGGAAGGAAGAAAAACTGTTTTTT. Its protein product is CATSRRGKEEKLFF.

This clone has a handful of counts. The V and J genes are TRBV5-1 and TRBJ2-2, with D hard to call. Germline loops: CDR1 SGHRS, CDR2 YFSETQ. The CDR3 sequence is 15 residues long. The ends were cut back, 0 bases at V and 4 bases at J, with 10 bases in the middle. The CDR3 region is CASSLETLPTGELFF. The CDR3 region has the DNA TGCGCCAGCAGCTTGGAAACATTACCCACCGGGGAGCTGTTTTTT. Together with reference TRBV5-1 and TRBJ2-2, the CDR3 gives the full variable domain: KAGVTQTPRYLIKTRGQQVTLSCSPISGHRSVSWYQQTPGQGLQFLFEYFSETQRNKGNFPGRFSGRQFSNSRSEMNVSTLELGDSALYLCASSLETLPTGELFFGEGSRLTVL.

The chain couples TRBV11-3 to TRBJ1-1, with 8 bases lining up with TRBD1. Germline V gene data show CDR1 as SGHNT and CDR2 as YENEEA. Trimming cost V 5 bases and J 3 bases; bases outside gene matches: 5. This CDR3 has 14 residues. The CDR3 loop reads CASSLRGLDTEAFF. As DNA, the CDR3 is TGTGCCAGCAGCCTCAGGGGGCTGGACACTGAAGCTTTCTTT.

The chain carries TRBV19 and TRBJ2-5, with D perhaps TRBD2 (5 bases). The V gene lost 6 bases and the J gene lost 4 bases, with 9 bases spanning the gap. The CDR3 length is 12 residues. Germline V gives CDR1 LNHDA, CDR2 SQIVND (reference sequence). The CDR3 region has the DNA TGTGCCAGTAGCGAGGGTTTAGAGACCCAGTACTTC. Translation gives CASSEGLETQYF.

The CDR3 loop reads CASSLGQPSMNTEAFF. The DNA of the CDR3 is TGTGCCAGCAGCCTCGGACAGCCATCCATGAACACTGAAGCTTTCTTT. This chain joins TRBV11-2 and TRBJ1-1, with D possibly matching TRBD1 (6 bases). V lost 5 bases to trimming and J lost 0 bases, with 16 bases between them. The CDR3 loop spans 16 amino acids. In germline, CDR1 is SGHAT, CDR2 FQNNGV. Full variable domain (remainder filled in from reference TRBV11-2 and TRBJ1-1): EAGVAQSPRYKIIEKRQSVAFWCNPISGHATLYWYQQILGQGPKLLIQFQNNGVVDDSQLPKDRFSAERLKGVDSTLKIQPAKLEDSAVYLCASSLGQPSMNTEAFFGQGTRLTVV.

The J gene is TRBJ1-3, the V gene TRBV5-1; 7 bases agree with TRBD1. Germline-derived CDR1 and CDR2 are SGHRS and YFSETQ. The CDR3 consists of 14 residues. Trimming at V came to 4 bases and at J to 0 bases, leaving 1 base not matched to a gene. The CDR3 nucleotides read TGCGCCAGCAGCGAGGGGGCCTCTGGAAACACCATATATTTT. It yields the protein CASSEGASGNTIYF.

The V call is TRBV5-1, the J call TRBJ2-1; 9 bases are shared with TRBD1. Unmatched junction bases numbered 4, after V lost 0 bases and J lost 15 bases. The CDR3 length is 12 residues. In germline, CDR1 is SGHRS, CDR2 YFSETQ. CDR3 DNA sequence: TGCGCCAGCAGCTTGGAAGGGGGACAGGGGTTCTTC. The encoded protein is CASSLEGGQGFF.

The V and J genes are TRBV5-1 and TRBJ2-7; the D gene is possibly TRBD1 (6 bases). Germline lookup yields CDR1 SGHRS and CDR2 YFSETQ. The CDR3 covers 13 residues. Trimming stripped 3 bases from V and 3 bases from J, with 10 bases between. CDR3 bases: TGCGCCAGCAGCTGGGACACCCGCTACGAGCAGTACTTC. Its translation: CASSWDTRYEQYF.

This clone has more than one count but fewer than ten. J is TRBJ2-1 and V is TRBV6-5; 10 nucleotides align to TRBD1. V trimming: 10 bases; J trimming: 0 bases; junction bases outside the gene matches: 6. The CDR3 length is 15 residues. From germline, CDR1 is MNHEY and CDR2 SVGAGI. The CDR3 sequence: CATLGTGASYNEQFF. The CDR3 bases are TGTGCCACCCTTGGGACAGGGGCCTCCTACAATGAGCAGTTCTTC.

Only a few counts were recorded for this clone. The V call is TRBV3-1 (or the pseudogene TRBV3-2), the J call TRBJ1-2; D is perhaps TRBD1 (5 bases). The CDR3 has 16 residues. Trimming removed 1 base at V and 4 bases at J, with 16 bases between. Per germline, CDR1 LGHDT and CDR2 YNNKEL (reference sequence). The chain's CDR3 is CASSQVFRQGGYGYTF. The CDR3 coding sequence is TGTGCCAGCAGCCAAGTTTTCCGGCAGGGAGGCTATGGCTACACCTTC.

The chain is built from TRBV7-7 and TRBJ2-5, with D tentatively TRBD1 (6 bases). The CDR3 spans 13 residues. Germline-derived CDR1 and CDR2 are SSHAT and FNYEAQ (reference sequence). V was cut by 5 bases and J by 8 bases, with 15 bases left in between. As DNA, the CDR3 is TGTGCCAGCAGCCGGACAGAGAAGAATACCCAGTACTTC. Translating gives CASSRTEKNTQYF.

This clone has just one count. V is TRBV7-2 and J is TRBJ2-1; TRBD2 is a possible D gene (5 bases). This CDR3 region has 16 residues. In germline, CDR1 is SGHTA, CDR2 FQGNSA. Trimming pared 5 bases from V and 6 bases from J, leaving 20 bases between. The CDR3 reads CASSGKASRPANEQFF. As DNA, the CDR3 is TGTGCCAGCAGCGGAAAGGCTAGCCGCCCGGCCAATGAGCAGTTCTTC.

This clone was counted once. The rearrangement uses TRBV6-1 and TRBJ2-7; no reliable D call. CDR1 is MNHNS and CDR2 is SASEGT in the germline V gene. Trimming left V 3 bases short and J 1 base short, with 10 bases between. The CDR3 has 14 amino acids. The CDR3 DNA reads as TGTGCCAGCAGTGAGATAAATCTATCCTACGAGCAGTACTTC. Translating it yields CASSEINLSYEQYF.

The chain joins TRBV28 to TRBJ2-3; TRBD2 aligns across 11 bases. This CDR3 has 16 amino acids. V lost 3 bases and J lost 4; bases outside the gene matches: 6. Germline V gene lookup returns CDR1 MDHEN and CDR2 SYDVKM. The CDR3 is CASSFPTSGGADTQYF. The CDR3 DNA follows: TGTGCCAGCAGTTTCCCTACTAGCGGGGGTGCAGATACGCAGTATTTT.

V is TRBV10-3 and J is TRBJ2-3; the match to TRBD1 covers 7 bases. The germline V gene has CDR1 ENHRY and CDR2 SYGVKD. V lost 3 bases to trimming and J lost 2 bases; unmatched junction nucleotides: 5. CDR3 length: 15 amino acids. The CDR3 sequence is CAISDRQGITDTQYF. For the CDR3, the DNA is TGTGCCATCAGTGATCGACAGGGAATCACAGATACGCAGTATTTT.

This clone has only a few counts. This chain uses TRBV5-5 with TRBJ2-3; D gene uncertain. V was clipped by 0 bases and J by 0 bases, with 8 bases between them. Germline CDR1 reads SGHKS; CDR2 reads YYEKEE (reference sequence). This CDR3 comprises 15 residues. The CDR3 nucleotides read TGTGCCAGCAGCTTGGGGCCTGATAGCACAGATACGCAGTATTTT. Protein: CASSLGPDSTDTQYF.

V usage is TRBV25-1 and J usage is TRBJ1-2; D ambiguous. V lost 4 bases and J 3 bases, leaving 9 bases between the germline ends. Germline loops: CDR1 MGHDK, CDR2 SYGVNS. There are 13 residues in the CDR3. The CDR3 nucleotides read TGTGCCAGCAGTGCAGGTCAATACTATGGCTACACCTTC. Translating gives CASSAGQYYGYTF.

The rearrangement uses TRBV24-1 and TRBJ2-5; TRBD1 might be the D (7 bases). V gave up 4 bases and J gave up 3 bases, with 17 bases separating them. This CDR3 has 16 residues. CDR1 KGHDR and CDR2 SFDVKD come from the germline V gene. The CDR3: CATSEPGGGREETQYF. The CDR3 DNA reads as TGTGCCACCAGTGAGCCCGGAGGGGGCAGGGAAGAGACCCAGTACTTC.

This clone was recorded a few times. V and J are TRBV5-6 and TRBJ2-7, with TRBD1 identical over 8 bases. This CDR3 comprises 14 residues. Trimming cost V 0 bases and J 7 bases; bases outside gene matches: 6. From germline, CDR1 is SGHDT and CDR2 YYEEEE. This chain's CDR3 is CASSLVPTGVEQYF. The CDR3 region has the DNA TGTGCCAGCAGCTTGGTTCCGACAGGGGTAGAGCAGTACTTC.

The rearrangement uses TRBV19 and TRBJ2-2; D is unresolved. CDR1 is LNHDA, CDR2 SQIVND, per germline (reference sequence). Trimming removed 4 bases from V and 6 bases from J, with 9 bases in between. CDR3 length: 13 residues. The CDR3 coding sequence is TGTGCCAGTAGTACTCGTAGCCCCGGGGAGCTGTTTTTT. Translated: CASSTRSPGELFF. The whole variable domain, filled in from reference TRBV19 and TRBJ2-2, reads DGGITQSPKYLFRKEGQNVTLSCEQNLNHDAMYWYRQDPGQGLRLIYYSQIVNDFQKGDIAEGYSVSREKKESFPLTVTSAQKNPTAFYLCASSTRSPGELFFGEGSRLTVL.

The chain employs TRBV5-4 and TRBJ2-7; 9 positions match TRBD1. The V gene end was trimmed by 1 base and the J gene end by 7 bases; junction bases not matched to a gene: 9. The CDR3 has 15 amino acids. The germline gives CDR1 SGHNT, CDR2 YYREEE (reference sequence). The CDR3, as DNA: TGTGCCAGCAGCTTGCGTGGACAGGGGCCGGGGGAGCAGTACTTC. Translating gives CASSLRGQGPGEQYF.

The chain uses TRBV28 and TRBJ2-2; 7 bases match TRBD1. Germline V gene data show CDR1 as MDHEN and CDR2 as SYDVKM. The CDR3 covers 15 residues. Losses at the gene ends were 6 bases for V and 3 bases for J; bases not matched to a gene: 7. CDR3 sequence reads: CASSLTGRYTGELFF. The CDR3 DNA reads as TGTGCCAGCAGCTTGACAGGGCGTTACACCGGGGAGCTGTTTTTT. Together with reference TRBV28 and TRBJ2-2, the CDR3 gives the full variable domain: DVKVTQSSRYLVKRTGEKVFLECVQDMDHENMFWYRQDPGLGLRLIYFSYDVKMKEKGDIPEGYSVSREKKERFSLILESASTNQTSMYLCASSLTGRYTGELFFGEGSRLTVL.

The chain joins TRBV4-1 to TRBJ1-1; D is possibly TRBD1 (5 bases). CDR3 size: 15 residues. Germline assignment: CDR1 MGHRA and CDR2 YSYEKL. The V end lost 1 base, the J end lost 5 bases, and 14 bases lay between the germline ends. The CDR3 sequence is CASSQGPQGKTEAFF. CDR3 DNA: TGCGCCAGCAGCCAAGGCCCTCAGGGAAAAACTGAAGCTTTCTTT.

The CDR3 DNA sequence: TGCGCCAGCAGCTTCCAGTTGGTCTCTGGAAACACCATATATTTT. Translating gives CASSFQLVSGNTIYF. The V gene is TRBV4-1, the J gene TRBJ1-3; unclear D gene. Trimming removed 5 bases at V and 0 bases at J, with 11 bases between. CDR1 MGHRA and CDR2 YSYEKL come from the germline V gene. CDR3 length: 15 residues.

The chain combines TRBV19 with TRBJ1-5; possible D gene TRBD1, 6 bases. The CDR3 is 14 residues long. Between the trimmed V and J ends, which lost 7 bases and 3 bases, there was a span of 13 bases. Looked up from germline, CDR1 is LNHDA and CDR2 is SQIVND (reference sequence). As DNA, the CDR3 is TGTGCCAGTACCATGACAGGAGTCAATCAGCCCCAGCATTTT. Translating it yields CASTMTGVNQPQHF.

This chain connects TRBV7-3 to TRBJ2-7; 8 bases fit TRBD2. The germline V gene encodes CDR1 SGHTA and CDR2 FQGTGA. The trim removed 3 bases at V and 6 bases at J, leaving 4 bases unmatched. CDR3 length: 13 residues. CDR3 loop: CASSLGLAGEQYF. CDR3 sequence (DNA): TGTGCCAGCAGCTTGGGGCTAGCGGGCGAGCAGTACTTC.

This sequence joins TRBV20-1 and TRBJ2-7, with D possibly TRBD2 on 6 matching bases. This CDR3 contains 13 residues. Trimming removed 5 bases at V and 0 bases at J, with 11 bases between. In germline, CDR1 is DFQATT, CDR2 SNEGSKA (reference sequence). As DNA, the CDR3 is TGCAGTGCTGGTGACGGGAGCTCCTACGAGCAGTACTTC. This gives the protein CSAGDGSSYEQYF.